The present T cell receptor (beta chain) was sequenced within a study of post-analysis software for immune sequencing data. Turning to the study itself: Clinical courses comprised relapsing-remitting, secondary progressive and progressive-relapsing multiple sclerosis. Study-wide results and caveats: Batch-matched samples strongly co-clustered by F measure. Among roughly 5 TRBV segments more frequent in patients than controls were TRBV5-6, TRBV5-1 and TRBV20-1.

This clonotype was counted ten times or more. What it binds is not known. TCR beta libraries were prepared from cDNA with unique molecular identifiers. TCRdb passed the PCR reads through MiXCR, listing each CDR3 protein once. The sample includes about 200,000 distinct CDR3 sequences, approximately 30% of them seen just once. This CDR3 contains 14 residues. In germline, CDR1 is SGHTA, CDR2 FQGNSA. V was pared by 1 base and J by 5 bases, with 11 bases between. Input material: blood. This sequence joins TRBV7-2 and TRBJ1-2, with D possibly TRBD1 on 6 matching bases. The clonotype comes from a girl under 18 with multiple sclerosis. The CDR3 DNA is TGTGCCAGCAGCTTAGATGGGGGCAGATATGGCTACACCTTC. Translating gives CASSLDGGRYGYTF. Together with reference TRBV7-2 and TRBJ1-2, the CDR3 gives the full variable domain: GAGVSQSPSNKVTEKGKDVELRCDPISGHTALYWYRQSLGQGLEFLIYFQGNSAPDKSGLPSDRFSAERTGGSVSTLTIQRTQQEDSAVYLCASSLDGGRYGYTFGSGTRLTVV.